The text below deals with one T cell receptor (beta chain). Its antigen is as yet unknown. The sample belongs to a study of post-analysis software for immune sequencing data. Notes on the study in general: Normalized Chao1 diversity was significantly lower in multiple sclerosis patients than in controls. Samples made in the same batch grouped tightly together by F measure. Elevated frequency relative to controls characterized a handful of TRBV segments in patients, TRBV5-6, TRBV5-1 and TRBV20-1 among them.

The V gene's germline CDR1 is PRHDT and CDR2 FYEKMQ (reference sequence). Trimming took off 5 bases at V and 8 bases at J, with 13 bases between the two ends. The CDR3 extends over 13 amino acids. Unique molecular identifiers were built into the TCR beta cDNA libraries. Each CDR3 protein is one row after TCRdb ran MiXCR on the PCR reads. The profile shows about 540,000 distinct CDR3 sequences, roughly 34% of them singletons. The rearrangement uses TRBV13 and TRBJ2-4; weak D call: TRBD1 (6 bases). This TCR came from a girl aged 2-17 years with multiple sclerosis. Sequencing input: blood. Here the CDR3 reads CASSPHRADIQYF. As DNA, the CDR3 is TGTGCCAGCAGCCCCCACAGGGCAGACATTCAGTACTTC.